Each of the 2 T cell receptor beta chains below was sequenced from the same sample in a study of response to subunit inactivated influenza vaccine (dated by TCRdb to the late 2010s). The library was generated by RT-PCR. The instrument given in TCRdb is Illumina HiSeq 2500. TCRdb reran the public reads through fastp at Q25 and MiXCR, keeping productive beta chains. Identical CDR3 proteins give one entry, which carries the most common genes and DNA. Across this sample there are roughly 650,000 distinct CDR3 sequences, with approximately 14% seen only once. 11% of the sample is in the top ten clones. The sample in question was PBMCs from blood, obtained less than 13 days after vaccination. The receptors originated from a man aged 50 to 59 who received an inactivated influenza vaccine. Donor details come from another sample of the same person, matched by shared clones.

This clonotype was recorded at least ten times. CDR3 coding DNA: TGCAGTGCTGACTTACAGGGAAACACCGGGGAGCTGTTTTTT. Protein: CSADLQGNTGELFF. The chain carries TRBV20-1 and TRBJ2-2; a weak D match, TRBD1 (6 bases). From germline, CDR1 is DFQATT and CDR2 SNEGSKA (reference sequence). The CDR3 extends over 14 amino acids. Trimming left V 5 bases short and J 2 bases short, with 12 bases between.

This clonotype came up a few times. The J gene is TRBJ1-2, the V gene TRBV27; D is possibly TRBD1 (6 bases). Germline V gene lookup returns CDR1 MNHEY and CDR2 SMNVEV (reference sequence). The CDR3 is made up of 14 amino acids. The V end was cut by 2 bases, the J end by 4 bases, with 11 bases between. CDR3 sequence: CASSLRGAGYGYTF. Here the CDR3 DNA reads TGTGCCAGCAGTTTACGGGGGGCCGGCTATGGCTACACCTTC.